This record looks at one T cell receptor (beta chain) sequence and its context. Its antigen is unknown. The sample originates from a study of cytomegalovirus exposure and HLA in healthy donors. Regarding the study as a whole: Information on immune exposure was restricted to one variable (CMV serostatus).

Primers: 60 Vbeta forward and 13 Jbeta reverse. TCRdb's table, derived via immunoSEQ multiplex PCR, lists solely in-frame clones and lacks some. Seen here are roughly 80,000 clones, 67% observed once, and the top ten hold 6.9%. J was trimmed by 5 bases and V by 5 bases; bases with no gene match: 8. The CDR3 sequence is 14 residues long. Germline V gene lookup returns CDR1 MNHEY and CDR2 SMNVEV (reference sequence). The rearrangement links TRBV27 to TRBJ1-2; 7 bases match TRBD1. The source is a woman aged 45 to 65 in good health and CMV-seropositive. The sequencing input was PBMCs. CDR3 bases: TGTGCCAGCAGTCAGGGCCCCAGGGGGTATGGCTACACCTTC. Protein: CASSQGPRGYGYTF.